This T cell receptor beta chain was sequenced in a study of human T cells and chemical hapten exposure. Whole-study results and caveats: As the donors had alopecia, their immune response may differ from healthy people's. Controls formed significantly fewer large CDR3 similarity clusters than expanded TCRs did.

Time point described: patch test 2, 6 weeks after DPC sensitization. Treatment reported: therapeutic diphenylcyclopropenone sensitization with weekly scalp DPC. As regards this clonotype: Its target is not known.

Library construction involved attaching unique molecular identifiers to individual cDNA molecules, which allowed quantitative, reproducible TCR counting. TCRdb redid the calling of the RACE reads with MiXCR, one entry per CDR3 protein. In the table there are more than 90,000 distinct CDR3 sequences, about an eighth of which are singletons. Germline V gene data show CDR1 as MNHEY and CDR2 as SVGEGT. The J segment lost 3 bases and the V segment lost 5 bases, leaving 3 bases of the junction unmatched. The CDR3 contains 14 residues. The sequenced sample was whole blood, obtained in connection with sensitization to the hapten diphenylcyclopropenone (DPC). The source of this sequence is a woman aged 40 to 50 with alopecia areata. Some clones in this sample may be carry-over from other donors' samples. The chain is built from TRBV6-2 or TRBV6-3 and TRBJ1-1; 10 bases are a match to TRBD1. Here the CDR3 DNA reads TGTGCCAGCAGTCGACAGGGGGCCCACACTGAAGCTTTCTTT. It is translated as CASSRQGAHTEAFF.